Each of the 18 T cell receptor beta chains below was sequenced from the same sample in a study of T cell repertoires in cytomegalovirus infection. TCRdb re-analysed the reads in MiXCR, keeping a single row per CDR3 protein. The sample records fewer than 70,000 distinct CDR3 sequences, about 27% being singletons. These receptors' antigens are unknown. The sample consisted of CD8+ T cells from cultured PBMCs, taken from culture after CMV antigen stimulation. The receptors come from a human donor in good health (CMV status not recorded). Some clones in this sample may be carry-over from other donors' samples.

This clonotype appeared a few times. In nucleotides, the CDR3 is TGTGCCAGTAGTATCCTCCGGGACACCCTTAGGGGTGTGAACACTGAAGCTTTCTTT. Amino acids: CASSILRDTLRGVNTEAFF. The chain is built from TRBV19 and TRBJ1-1; D is possibly TRBD1 (6 bases). The germline V and J ends were trimmed by 3 bases and 0 bases, with 23 bases remaining between them. Per the germline V gene, CDR1 is LNHDA and CDR2 is SQIVND (reference sequence). CDR3 size: 19 residues.

This clonotype was found a few times. CDR3 bases: TGTGCCAGCAGCTCTAGCGACACGCAGTACAATGAGCAGTTCTTC. Its translation: CASSSSDTQYNEQFF. This sequence joins TRBV7-9 and TRBJ2-1; a possible D gene is TRBD2 (6 bases). V was pared by 4 bases and J by 4 bases, with 14 bases between. The CDR3 loop spans 15 amino acids. Germline CDR1 reads SEHNR; CDR2 reads FQNEAQ (reference sequence).

This clonotype was seen repeatedly, ten times or more. The rearrangement links TRBV6-6 to TRBJ1-2, with 12 positions matching TRBD1. The CDR3 has 16 amino acids. In germline, CDR1 is MNHNY, CDR2 SVGAGI (reference sequence). V lost 2 bases, J lost 8 bases, and 9 bases stayed unmatched. CDR3 sequence reads: CASSYPGQGATYGYTF. The DNA of the CDR3 is TGTGCCAGCAGTTACCCGGGACAGGGGGCGACGTACGGCTACACCTTC.

The V call is TRBV12-3 or TRBV12-4, the J call TRBJ2-7; the match to TRBD1 covers 12 bases. V lost 7 bases and J lost 7; bases outside the gene matches: 11. CDR3 length equals 15 residues. The CDR3 nucleotides read TGTGCCAGCACCGGTGCGGGACAGGGGGCAGGGGAGCAGTACTTC. It specifies CASTGAGQGAGEQYF.

The chain employs TRBV6-6 and TRBJ2-5; maybe TRBD2 (5 bases). CDR1 is MNHNY and CDR2 is SVGAGI in the germline V gene (reference sequence). Trimming left V 0 bases short and J 5 bases short, with 13 bases between. The CDR3 is 15 amino acids. CDR3 in DNA: TGTGCCAGCAGTTACTCTACCAGCGAGGGTGAGACCCAGTACTTC. Translating it yields CASSYSTSEGETQYF.

In its sample, this clonotype was seen many times. V gene TRBV7-2 combines with J gene TRBJ2-5, with a possible D match to TRBD2 (6 bases). Germline V gene sequence: CDR1 SGHTA, CDR2 FQGNSA. The CDR3 sequence is 15 residues long. The V and J ends lost 0 bases and 5 bases respectively, with 13 bases between them. CDR3 loop: CASSLADGRGETQYF. DNA for the CDR3: TGTGCCAGCAGCTTAGCTGACGGGAGAGGGGAGACCCAGTACTTC.

This clonotype came up a few times. The gene calls are TRBV10-2 and TRBJ2-7, with 7 bases that match TRBD1. CDR1 is WSHSY and CDR2 is SAAADI in the germline V gene. The CDR3 is made up of 19 amino acids. V shed 7 bases, J shed 6 bases, and the junction held 27 bases outside the gene matches. CDR3 coding DNA: TGCGCCAGCACTCCTTGGGCCGGGACAGACGGATTTCTTAGTGGCGAGCAGTACTTC. The encoded protein is CASTPWAGTDGFLSGEQYF.

The J gene is TRBJ2-5, the V gene TRBV19, with 10 bases lining up with TRBD1. The CDR3 length is 16 residues. V lost 4 bases, J lost 4 bases, and 9 bases stayed unmatched. Germline CDR1 reads LNHDA; CDR2 reads SQIVND (reference sequence). CDR3 in amino acids: CASSSQRDRGRETQYF. For the CDR3, the DNA is TGTGCCAGTAGTAGCCAGAGGGACAGGGGAAGAGAGACCCAGTACTTC. Full variable domain (rest looked up from reference TRBV19 and TRBJ2-5): DGGITQSPKYLFRKEGQNVTLSCEQNLNHDAMYWYRQDPGQGLRLIYYSQIVNDFQKGDIAEGYSVSREKKESFPLTVTSAQKNPTAFYLCASSSQRDRGRETQYFGPGTRLLVL.

This clonotype was detected many times. The chain combines TRBV4-1 with TRBJ2-2, with D unclear. There are 13 residues in the CDR3. Germline lookup yields CDR1 MGHRA and CDR2 YSYEKL. V was shortened by 3 bases and J by 3 bases, with 5 bases between the two germline ends. This chain's CDR3 is CASSQADTGELFF. In nucleotides, the CDR3 is TGCGCCAGCAGCCAGGCAGACACCGGGGAGCTGTTTTTT.

Details on this clonotype: A clone one base away is much larger, so this may be a read error. This chain connects TRBV7-6 to TRBJ2-5; D perhaps matches TRBD2 (6 bases). The CDR3 has 16 residues. With 2 bases removed from V and 6 bases from J, the gap between germline ends came to 19 bases. Germline assignment: CDR1 SGHVS and CDR2 FNYEAQ. The CDR3 protein is CASSLPAAGFEKTQYF. CDR3 bases: TGTGCCAGCAGCTTACCTGCGGCGGGATTTGAAAAGACCCAGTACTTC.

The gene calls are TRBV3-1 and TRBJ1-1; possibly TRBD1 for D (6 bases). V dropped 4 bases and J dropped 10 bases, with 16 bases sitting between them. CDR3 length equals 13 residues. Germline V gene lookup returns CDR1 LGHDT and CDR2 YNNKEL (reference sequence). The CDR3 DNA sequence: TGTGCCAGCAGCCCGGGGACATCAAGGGGAGCTTTCTTT. Residues: CASSPGTSRGAFF.

V usage is TRBV25-1 and J usage is TRBJ1-6; possible D gene TRBD1, 5 bases. CDR3 length: 16 amino acids. V lost 7 bases to trimming and J lost 5 bases, with 18 bases between them. Per the germline V gene, CDR1 is MGHDK and CDR2 is SYGVNS. CDR3 nucleotide sequence: TGTGCCAGCACTTCGTTGAGGGGACCGAATAATTCACCCCTCCACTTT. It yields the protein CASTSLRGPNNSPLHF.

This clonotype was counted at least ten times. This rearrangement joins TRBV18 to TRBJ2-3; 7 bases agree with TRBD1. The germline gives CDR1 KGHSH, CDR2 LQKENI. The CDR3 contains 15 residues. The trim removed 1 base at V and 9 bases at J, leaving 10 bases unmatched. CDR3 DNA: TGTGCCAGCTCACCACGAAGACAGGGCGAAGGAACGCAGTATTTT. Translation gives CASSPRRQGEGTQYF. Filled out from reference TRBV18 and TRBJ2-3, the complete variable domain reads NAGVMQNPRHLVRRRGQEARLRCSPMKGHSHVYWYRQLPEEGLKFMVYLQKENIIDESGMPKERFSAEFPKEGPSILRIQQVVRGDSAAYFCASSPRRQGEGTQYFGPGTRLTVL.

The rearrangement joins TRBV7-2 to TRBJ1-5; D remains unclear. V gave up 5 bases and J gave up 1 base, with 3 bases separating them. The CDR3 has 12 amino acids. Germline loops: CDR1 SGHTA, CDR2 FQGNSA. CDR3 region: CASSESNQPQHF. CDR3 sequence (DNA): TGTGCCAGCAGCGAGAGCAATCAGCCCCAGCATTTT. Looking up the rest from reference TRBV7-2 and TRBJ1-5 gives the full variable domain: GAGVSQSPSNKVTEKGKDVELRCDPISGHTALYWYRQSLGQGLEFLIYFQGNSAPDKSGLPSDRFSAERTGGSVSTLTIQRTQQEDSAVYLCASSESNQPQHFGDGTRLSIL.

At least ten counts were recorded for this clonotype. The V gene is TRBV7-2, the J gene TRBJ2-1; 8 bases are shared with TRBD1. The CDR3 consists of 17 residues. The V gene's germline CDR1 is SGHTA and CDR2 FQGNSA. Trimming cost V 4 bases and J 9 bases; bases outside gene matches: 17. The CDR3 protein is CASSYLKGPDRGGEQFF. The CDR3 DNA reads TGTGCCAGCAGCTACTTGAAAGGGCCAGACAGGGGTGGTGAGCAGTTCTTC.

DNA of the CDR3: TGTGCCAGTAAGGGACAGGTACAAGAGACCCAGTACTTC. Translated, it gives CASKGQVQETQYF. The rearrangement joins TRBV19 to TRBJ2-5, with 8 bases matching TRBD1. V was clipped by 7 bases and J by 2 bases; unmatched bases: 3. Germline CDR1 reads LNHDA; CDR2 reads SQIVND (reference sequence). CDR3 length: 13 residues.

The gene calls are TRBV7-8 and TRBJ2-1, with 11 bases matching TRBD2. The length of the CDR3 is 16 residues. CDR1 and CDR2 from the germline V gene are SGHVS and FQNEAQ. V trimming: 1 base; J trimming: 4 bases; junction bases outside the gene matches: 3. CDR3 in DNA: TGTGCCAGCAGCTTAGGACTAGCGGGGCCATACAATGAGCAGTTCTTC. This sequence encodes CASSLGLAGPYNEQFF.

This chain links TRBV12-3 or TRBV12-4 with TRBJ2-2; maybe TRBD1 (7 bases). V was cut by 5 bases and J by 6 bases, with 13 bases left in between. The CDR3 covers 14 residues. CDR3 nucleotide sequence: TGTGCCAGCAGTGGGACTCAGGGGGCCGGGGAGCTGTTTTTT. Translation: CASSGTQGAGELFF.